The next 5 T cell receptor beta chains were all read from a single sample in a study of Ad26.COV2.S vaccination and SARS-CoV-2 variants. Using immunoSEQ multiplex PCR, the repertoire was profiled, and TCRdb retains in-frame clones only, with some absent. The table includes hundreds of thousands of clones, about four fifths detected once. Treatment described: around 19 received Ad26.COV2.S at low or high dose, single or two shots; about five received placebo; per-sample allocation not given. Following the first vaccine or placebo injection, samples were taken on day 63. The sample in question was peripheral blood, obtained in a trial of Ad26.COV2.S vaccine versus placebo. Receptors originate from a person aged 18 to 65 who received the Ad26.COV2.S COVID-19 vaccine or a placebo.

Only a few counts were recorded for this clone. The J gene is TRBJ1-5, the V gene TRBV19; tentative D call: TRBD1 (6 bases). The CDR3 sequence is 15 residues long. Germline V gene data show CDR1 as LNHDA and CDR2 as SQIVND (reference sequence). The V and J ends lost 7 bases and 3 bases respectively, with 16 bases between them. The CDR3 loop is CASMGGAVLNQPQHF. CDR3 nucleotides: TGTGCCAGTATGGGGGGGGCCGTGCTCAATCAGCCCCAGCATTTT.

The chain is built from TRBV21-1 and TRBJ1-6. TRBV21-1 is a documented pseudogene. The CDR3 is made up of 11 amino acids. The CDR3 DNA follows: TGTGCCAGCAGCAAAGTTGTGCCTCTCCACTTT. Its protein product is CASSKVVPLHF.

As DNA, the CDR3 is TGCGCCAGCAGCCGGAACCAGGACCCGGGCACTGAAGCTTTCTTT. Its translation: CASSRNQDPGTEAFF. This chain connects TRBV5-1 to TRBJ1-1; no definite D call. V was clipped by 4 bases and J by 4 bases, with 17 bases between them. The CDR3 length is 15 residues. The germline CDR1 and CDR2 sequences are SGHRS and YFSETQ.

The chain couples TRBV3-1 (or the pseudogene TRBV3-2) to TRBJ2-3; D unresolved. Germline CDR1 is LGHDT and CDR2 is YNNKEL (reference sequence). Trimming removed 4 bases from V and 1 base from J, with 6 bases in between. The CDR3 contains 13 residues. The CDR3 region has the DNA TGTGCCAGCAGCCGACGGGGCACAGATACGCAGTATTTT. Protein product: CASSRRGTDTQYF.

This clone was recorded once. The chain employs TRBV11-3 and TRBJ2-2; D tentatively reads TRBD1 or TRBD2 (6 bases each). The CDR3 has 13 amino acids. The germline V and J ends were trimmed by 7 bases and 6 bases, with 12 bases remaining between them. CDR1 and CDR2 (germline): SGHNT, YENEEA. CDR3 in DNA: TGTGCCAGCATCGGAGGGGGAGCCGGGGAGCTGTTTTTT. This sequence encodes CASIGGGAGELFF.